This T cell receptor beta chain was recovered during a study of T cells expressing NK-cell markers. TCRdb reprocessed the 5' RACE reads and reports one entry per CDR3 protein, with no DNA. The data include hundreds of thousands of distinct CDR3 sequences; the top ten clones carry 6% to 8%. The germline gives CDR1 DFQATT, CDR2 SNEGSKA (reference sequence). This CDR3 is built from 14 residues. The TCR was taken from a woman between 18 and 69 years old in good health. The sample comprised blood T cells: a sorted CD56 or NKG2C T cell subset, CD4+ or CD8+ T cells, or bulk PBMC T cells (not recorded which). The chain links TRBV20-1 to TRBJ2-2; TCRdb names TRBD2, which stays unverified in the absence of DNA. The CDR3: CSARLRGNTGELFF.